Listed here are 26 T cell receptor beta chains from one sample, sequenced in a study of Ad26.COV2.S vaccination and SARS-CoV-2 variants. The repertoire was sequenced with immunoSEQ multiplex PCR; TCRdb's copy has only in-frame clones and lacks some. The sample lists about 240,000 clones, approximately 87% occurring once. Described treatment: 15 to 20 received Ad26.COV2.S at low or high dose, single or two shots; 5 received placebo; per-sample allocation not given. Day 63 following the first vaccine or placebo injection was when the samples were taken. The input for sequencing was peripheral blood, taken in a trial of Ad26.COV2.S vaccine versus placebo. The receptors stem from a person between 18 and 65 years old who received the Ad26.COV2.S COVID-19 vaccine or a placebo.

J is TRBJ1-3 and V is TRBV6-5; 8 nucleotides line up with TRBD1. The CDR3 loop spans 13 amino acids. CDR1 and CDR2 from the germline V gene are MNHEY and SVGAGI. With V trimmed by 7 bases and J by 10 bases, 9 bases remained unmatched. Here the CDR3 reads CASIRQGRWTIYF. As DNA, the CDR3 is TGTGCCAGCATCCGACAGGGGCGTTGGACCATATATTTT.

The DNA for the CDR3 is TGTGCCAGCAGTTTGGTAGGGGGCCAGGGCTACACCTTC. It codes for CASSLVGGQGYTF. The chain employs TRBV28 and TRBJ1-2; 7 bases align to TRBD1. The CDR3 sequence is 13 residues long. With V trimmed by 3 bases and J by 8 bases, 6 bases remained unmatched. Per germline, CDR1 MDHEN and CDR2 SYDVKM.

This chain joins TRBV30 and TRBJ2-5, with TRBD1 matching over 9 bases. The CDR3 is 15 amino acids. CDR1 and CDR2 from the germline V gene are GTSNPN and SVGIG (reference sequence). Trimming at V came to 4 bases and at J to 2 bases, leaving 8 bases not matched to a gene. The CDR3: CAWTLNRGHQETQYF. CDR3 bases: TGTGCCTGGACTCTGAACAGGGGGCATCAAGAGACCCAGTACTTC.

This chain links TRBV11-2 with TRBJ2-7; D possibly corresponds to TRBD2 (5 bases). The CDR3 totals 15 residues. CDR1 SGHAT and CDR2 FQNNGV come from the germline V gene. Trimming removed 6 bases at V and 4 bases at J, with 19 bases between. The CDR3 loop is CASSPGTGIDYEQYF. The DNA for the CDR3 is TGTGCCAGCAGTCCTGGTACGGGGATAGATTACGAGCAGTACTTC. Combining the CDR3 with reference TRBV11-2 and TRBJ2-7 gives the whole variable domain EAGVAQSPRYKIIEKRQSVAFWCNPISGHATLYWYQQILGQGPKLLIQFQNNGVVDDSQLPKDRFSAERLKGVDSTLKIQPAKLEDSAVYLCASSPGTGIDYEQYFGPGTRLTVT.

The chain employs TRBV7-2 and TRBJ2-1, with a weak D call TRBD1 (5 bases). CDR1 is SGHTA and CDR2 is FQGNSA in the germline V gene. CDR3 length: 15 residues. Trimming removed 1 base from V and 5 bases from J, with 12 bases in between. CDR3 coding DNA: TGTGCCAGCAGCTTAGGAATCAGGGCCCACAATGAGCAGTTCTTC. It encodes CASSLGIRAHNEQFF.

This clone was detected only once. This sequence joins TRBV10-2 and TRBJ2-7, with D unresolved. The CDR3 is 12 residues long. V was clipped by 6 bases and J by 2 bases, with 8 bases between them. Germline CDR1 is WSHSY and CDR2 is SAAADI. This CDR3 is CASRGSAYEQYF. Here the CDR3 DNA reads TGCGCCAGCAGGGGCAGCGCCTACGAGCAGTACTTC.

The V gene is TRBV7-2, the J gene TRBJ2-1; either TRBD1 or TRBD2 may fit D (6 bases each). The V gene's germline CDR1 is SGHTA and CDR2 FQGNSA. Trimming pared 5 bases from V and 10 bases from J, leaving 18 bases between. This CDR3 is 14 amino acids long. The CDR3 DNA reads as TGTGCCAGCAGCGACCAAACAGGGAGGATCGAGCAGTTCTTC. Protein: CASSDQTGRIEQFF. The variable domain in full, completed from reference TRBV7-2 and TRBJ2-1, reads GAGVSQSPSNKVTEKGKDVELRCDPISGHTALYWYRQSLGQGLEFLIYFQGNSAPDKSGLPSDRFSAERTGGSVSTLTIQRTQQEDSAVYLCASSDQTGRIEQFFGPGTRLTVL.

V and J are TRBV7-2 and TRBJ2-5, with a weak D call TRBD2 (6 bases). The V gene lost 3 bases and the J gene lost 4 bases, with 15 bases spanning the gap. CDR3 size: 15 residues. Germline V lookup: CDR1 SGHTA, CDR2 FQGNSA. CDR3 bases: TGTGCCAGCAGCTTTAGGAGGGGTTCGCGAGAGACCCAGTACTTC. This codes for CASSFRRGSRETQYF. The whole variable domain, remainder taken from reference TRBV7-2 and TRBJ2-5, is GAGVSQSPSNKVTEKGKDVELRCDPISGHTALYWYRQSLGQGLEFLIYFQGNSAPDKSGLPSDRFSAERTGGSVSTLTIQRTQQEDSAVYLCASSFRRGSRETQYFGPGTRLLVL.

This chain joins TRBV18 and TRBJ1-2, with 9 bases identical to TRBD1. From germline, CDR1 is KGHSH and CDR2 LQKENI. V shed 4 bases, J shed 7 bases, and the junction held 4 bases outside the gene matches. This CDR3 is 13 amino acids long. CDR3 DNA sequence: TGTGCCAGCTCACGAGAGACAGGGGGTGGCTACACCTTC. Protein product: CASSRETGGGYTF.

This rearrangement joins TRBV5-1 to TRBJ2-1; the D is unclear. Trimming shortened V by 1 base and J by 9 bases, and 11 bases separated the two germline ends. From germline, CDR1 is SGHRS and CDR2 YFSETQ. The CDR3 sequence is 13 residues long. CDR3 in amino acids: CASSLSVDAEQFF. In nucleotides, the CDR3 is TGCGCCAGCAGCTTGTCAGTAGATGCTGAGCAGTTCTTC.

The V and J genes are TRBV7-6 and TRBJ2-2, with D perhaps assigned TRBD1 or TRBD2 (5 bases each). V gave up 5 bases and J gave up 1 base, with 20 bases separating them. This CDR3 spans 18 amino acids. From germline, CDR1 is SGHVS and CDR2 FNYEAQ. DNA of the CDR3: TGTGCCAGCAGCCCGGGCCGGGATAGGGGCCAGAACACCGGGGAGCTGTTTTTT. This encodes CASSPGRDRGQNTGELFF.

V gene TRBV7-2 combines with J gene TRBJ1-5, with 12 bases lining up with TRBD1. CDR1 SGHTA and CDR2 FQGNSA come from the germline V gene. With 3 bases clipped from V and 4 bases from J, the junction kept 10 bases outside the gene matches. The length of the CDR3 is 18 residues. The chain's CDR3 is CASSFLGGQGAGNQPQHF. The DNA for the CDR3 is TGTGCCAGCAGCTTCCTTGGGGGACAGGGGGCGGGGAATCAGCCCCAGCATTTT.

The chain joins TRBV11-2 to TRBJ1-1; D remains unclear. Per germline, CDR1 SGHAT and CDR2 FQNNGV. The CDR3 has 14 amino acids. Trimming shortened V by 1 base and J by 1 base, and 7 bases separated the two germline ends. CDR3 protein: CASSLALGNTEAFF. Here the CDR3 DNA reads TGTGCCAGCAGCTTAGCGCTAGGGAACACTGAAGCTTTCTTT.

The chain recombines TRBV28 with TRBJ1-4; D call uncertain. V lost 3 bases and J 0 bases, leaving 8 bases between the germline ends. Germline CDR1 reads MDHEN; CDR2 reads SYDVKM. CDR3 length equals 15 residues. Here the CDR3 reads CASSLDHATNEKLFF. In DNA form, the CDR3 reads TGTGCCAGCAGTTTGGACCATGCAACTAATGAAAAACTGTTTTTT.

The chain couples TRBV10-3 to TRBJ2-3; 11 nucleotides line up with TRBD2. The CDR3 consists of 13 residues. The V gene end was trimmed by 10 bases and the J gene end by 2 bases; junction bases not matched to a gene: 2. The germline gives CDR1 ENHRY, CDR2 SYGVKD. The CDR3 DNA reads as TGTGCCACGACTAGCGGGGACACAGATACGCAGTATTTT. It yields the protein CATTSGDTDTQYF.

This chain joins TRBV18 and TRBJ2-3; D is perhaps TRBD1 (5 bases). Trimming shortened V by 4 bases and J by 1 base, and 18 bases separated the two germline ends. Germline lookup yields CDR1 KGHSH and CDR2 LQKENI. The CDR3 length is 17 residues. The CDR3 is CASSLYLQGKGTDTQYF. The CDR3 nucleotides read TGTGCCAGCTCACTGTATCTTCAGGGCAAAGGCACAGATACGCAGTATTTT.

The V gene is TRBV9, the J gene TRBJ2-6, with D perhaps being TRBD1 or TRBD2 (5 bases each). Germline CDR1 is SGDLS and CDR2 is YYNGEE. The CDR3 runs 20 residues. V lost 3 bases and J 0 bases, leaving 22 bases between the germline ends. The CDR3 nucleotides read TGTGCCAGCAGCGCGAGGGTGGACACCAGCTTTTTCTCTGGGGCCAACGTCCTGACTTTC. Translated: CASSARVDTSFFSGANVLTF. Looking up the rest from reference TRBV9 and TRBJ2-6 gives the full variable domain: DSGVTQTPKHLITATGQRVTLRCSPRSGDLSVYWYQQSLDQGLQFLIQYYNGEERAKGNILERFSAQQFPDLHSELNLSSLELGDSALYFCASSARVDTSFFSGANVLTFGAGSRLTVL.

The gene calls are TRBV28 and TRBJ2-7, with D possibly matching TRBD2 (6 bases). This CDR3 has 14 amino acids. Germline V gene lookup returns CDR1 MDHEN and CDR2 SYDVKM. Trimming took off 5 bases at V and 3 bases at J, with 14 bases between the two ends. CDR3 nucleotides: TGTGCCAGCAGTCCCCAGGGACTGATCTACGAGCAGTACTTC. It translates to CASSPQGLIYEQYF.

The chain employs TRBV7-9 and TRBJ1-1; D is ambiguous. The CDR3 has 13 amino acids. The ends were cut back, 1 base at V and 1 base at J, with 4 bases in the middle. Germline V lookup: CDR1 SEHNR, CDR2 FQNEAQ (reference sequence). The CDR3 nucleotides are TGTGCCAGCAGCTTAGAACAGAACACTGAAGCTTTCTTT. Translated, it gives CASSLEQNTEAFF.

The chain combines TRBV15 with TRBJ2-4; TRBD1 matches 9 bases. The ends lost 3 bases at V and 0 bases at J; junction bases unmatched: 9. Germline CDR1 reads LNHNV; CDR2 reads YYDKDF (reference sequence). The length of the CDR3 is 18 residues. This CDR3 reads CATSSETGGWVAKNIQYF. The CDR3 coding sequence is TGTGCCACCAGCAGTGAGACAGGGGGGTGGGTAGCCAAAAACATTCAGTACTTC.

This sequence joins TRBV5-5 and TRBJ1-6; D is unresolved. Trimming removed 0 bases from V and 9 bases from J, with 7 bases in between. CDR1 and CDR2 from the germline V gene are SGHKS and YYEKEE (reference sequence). This CDR3 has 13 amino acids. The CDR3 protein is CASSLDGRSPLHF. CDR3 nucleotides: TGTGCCAGCAGCTTGGACGGGCGTTCACCCCTCCACTTT.

J is TRBJ2-7 and V is TRBV29-1; D gene ambiguous. V dropped 4 bases and J dropped 5 bases, with 9 bases sitting between them. The CDR3 consists of 11 residues. Germline V gene sequence: CDR1 SQVTM, CDR2 ANQGSEA. CDR3 in DNA: TGCAGCGTTGTGGCCAGGAACGAGCAGTACTTC. Translating it yields CSVVARNEQYF.

The rearrangement joins TRBV20-1 to TRBJ2-5; TRBD2 aligns across 8 bases. J was trimmed by 5 bases and V by 3 bases; bases with no gene match: 5. Germline values: CDR1 DFQATT, CDR2 SNEGSKA (reference sequence). The CDR3 sequence is 13 residues long. The CDR3 region is CSASIGGEETQYF. CDR3 sequence (DNA): TGCAGTGCTAGTATCGGGGGGGAGGAGACCCAGTACTTC.

This clone was observed a handful of times. The V and J genes are TRBV12-3 or TRBV12-4 and TRBJ1-5; D is uncertain. Deletions cut 3 bases from V and 1 base from J, with 4 bases between. The CDR3 sequence is 13 residues long. CDR3 sequence: CASSFNSNQPQHF. The CDR3 DNA reads as TGTGCCAGCAGTTTTAACAGCAATCAGCCCCAGCATTTT.

This chain joins TRBV10-2 and TRBJ2-7; TRBD2 agrees at 11 bases. After removal of 0 bases from V and 0 bases from J, the junction contained 10 bases not matched to a gene. There are 19 residues in the CDR3. Germline V gives CDR1 WSHSY, CDR2 SAAADI. The CDR3 protein is CASSESAGGLAGLSYEQYF. The CDR3 DNA is TGCGCCAGCAGTGAGTCCGCGGGTGGACTAGCGGGTCTCTCCTACGAGCAGTACTTC.

The chain is built from TRBV6-5 and TRBJ2-1; D possibly uses TRBD1 or TRBD2 (6 bases each). The CDR3 is made up of 15 amino acids. Trimming took 7 bases from V and 7 from J, leaving 20 bases between them. The germline V gene encodes CDR1 MNHEY and CDR2 SVGAGI. This chain's CDR3 is CASTQGGVAGNEQFF. CDR3 nucleotides: TGTGCCAGCACACAGGGTGGCGTGGCGGGAAATGAGCAGTTCTTC.